This TCR beta chain was captured by sequencing in a study of blood T cell repertoires in COVID-19. The wider study: From the United States, Italy and Spain came samples of acute and convalescent COVID-19. T cells, B-cell-depleted T cells, or PBMCs provided the cDNA or gDNA that served as material.

V was clipped by 1 base and J by 4 bases; unmatched bases: 0. In germline, CDR1 is MGHRA, CDR2 YSYEKL. The CDR3 contains 13 residues. Original methodology: Nucleated cell number was recorded as an estimate derived from reference gene primer amplification. Generated by immunoSEQ multiplex PCR, the TCRdb table keeps only in-frame clones and is missing some. That table gives V, J and clone size, and the DNA gave D and trimming. The data contain roughly 70,000 clones, 84% of them seen just once; the ten biggest clones take up around 4.4%. This chain joins TRBV4-1 and TRBJ1-2; 7 nucleotides agree with TRBD1. The sample was peripheral blood. The source of this sequence is a woman in her sixties or seventies with acute or convalescent COVID-19. As DNA, the CDR3 is TGCGCCAGCAGCCAAGGGGACAGCTATGGCTACACCTTC. As protein: CASSQGDSYGYTF.